This T cell receptor (beta chain) appears in the sequencing data of a study of T-cell memory formation after mild COVID-19. The CDR3 has 14 amino acids. Trimming removed 5 bases at V and 2 bases at J, with 12 bases between. The germline V gene has CDR1 SGHRS and CDR2 YFSETQ. One entry per CDR3 protein results from TCRdb running MiXCR on the 5' RACE reads. The sample has 5,000 or so distinct CDR3 sequences, 40% to 50% seen once. V is TRBV5-1 and J is TRBJ2-3; tentative D call: TRBD2 (6 bases). This receptor was obtained from an adult who had mild COVID-19 (a few samples of this study predate the infection). Cell type and time point are not known. The sequenced material came from PBMCs or a T cell subset sorted from them (not recorded which). The CDR3 here is CASRSGGSTDTQYF. The CDR3 coding sequence is TGCGCCAGCAGGTCCGGGGGTTCCACAGATACGCAGTATTTT. The whole variable domain, remainder taken from reference TRBV5-1 and TRBJ2-3, is KAGVTQTPRYLIKTRGQQVTLSCSPISGHRSVSWYQQTPGQGLQFLFEYFSETQRNKGNFPGRFSGRQFSNSRSEMNVSTLELGDSALYLCASRSGGSTDTQYFGPGTRLTVL.